This T cell receptor beta chain was retrieved from a study of blood T cell repertoires in COVID-19. Study-wide background: Samples taken during acute and convalescent COVID-19 were collected in the United States, Italy and Spain. Sources were T cells, B-cell-depleted T cells, or PBMCs; the material itself was cDNA or gDNA.

Germline V gene sequence: CDR1 SGHTA, CDR2 FQGNSA. V gave up 1 base and J gave up 2 bases, with 9 bases separating them. This CDR3 contains 15 residues. In the original analysis: Amplification with reference gene primers provided the estimates of nucleated cell counts. Repertoires were generated with immunoSEQ multiplex PCR, while TCRdb's copy carries only in-frame clones and drops some. For V, J and clone size, that table is used; D and trimming come from the DNA. The sample includes about 320,000 clones, 85% seen only once; the top ten take roughly 7.8%. The source is a human donor in a cohort sampled during active COVID-19. The sequenced sample consisted of peripheral blood. The chain uses TRBV7-2 and TRBJ1-3; D remains ambiguous. The chain's CDR3 is CASSLGGAPGNTIYF. CDR3 bases: TGTGCCAGCAGCTTAGGAGGTGCGCCTGGAAACACCATATATTTT.